This T cell receptor beta chain was observed in a study of blood T cells in healthy people across ages. Study-wide results and limits: Naive T cell percentage strongly correlated with TCR beta diversity.

It was with a sample-barcoded 5' primer and a J-beta primer mix that a second PCR of roughly 7 to 12 cycles was run. In TCRdb, the 5' RACE reads were re-called with MiXCR into one record per CDR3 protein. Altogether roughly 1.7 million distinct CDR3 sequences are present, 30% to 40% being singletons, with the ten largest covering approximately 10%. This clonotype showed up just a few times. Its target is unknown. Each donor had about 10 milliliters of peripheral blood drawn. The specimen sequenced was blood. The receptor was derived from a woman aged 25 to 39 in good health.

The CDR3 here is CASSRVIGGAYNEQFF. In DNA form, the CDR3 reads TGCGCCAGCAGCCGGGTGATCGGGGGCGCCTACAATGAGCAGTTCTTC. The V gene is TRBV4-1, the J gene TRBJ2-1; either TRBD1 or TRBD2 may fit D (6 bases each). The CDR3 has 16 residues. Deletions cut 4 bases from V and 2 bases from J, with 15 bases between. CDR1 MGHRA and CDR2 YSYEKL come from the germline V gene.